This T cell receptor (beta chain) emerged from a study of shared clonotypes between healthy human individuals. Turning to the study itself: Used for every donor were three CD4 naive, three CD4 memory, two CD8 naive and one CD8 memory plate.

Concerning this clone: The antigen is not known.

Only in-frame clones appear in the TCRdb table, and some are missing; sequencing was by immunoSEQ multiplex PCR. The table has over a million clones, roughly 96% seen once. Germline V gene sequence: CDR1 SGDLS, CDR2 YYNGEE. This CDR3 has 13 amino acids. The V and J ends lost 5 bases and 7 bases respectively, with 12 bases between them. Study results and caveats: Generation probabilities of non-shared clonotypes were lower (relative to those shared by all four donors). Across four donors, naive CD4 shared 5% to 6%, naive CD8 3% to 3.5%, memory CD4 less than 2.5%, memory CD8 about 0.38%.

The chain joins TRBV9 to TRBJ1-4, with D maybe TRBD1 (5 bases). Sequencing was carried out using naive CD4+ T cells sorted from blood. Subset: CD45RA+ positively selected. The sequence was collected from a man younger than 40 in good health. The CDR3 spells CASSSQGSEKLFF. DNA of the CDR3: TGTGCCAGCAGTTCCCAGGGTAGTGAAAAACTGTTTTTT.